This TCR beta chain originates from a study of a mutant IDH1 vaccine in newly diagnosed glioma. About the study: Once 4-6 weeks had passed after radiotherapy alone, vaccination started, or it started with temozolomide cycles.

Regarding time point: week 47, end of study. Topical imiquimod accompanied each vaccine dose, which consisted of 300 ug of mutant IDH1 20-mer peptide. The table came from immunoSEQ multiplex PCR; TCRdb's copy has only in-frame clones and leaves some out. The data show about 67,000 clones, roughly four fifths seen once. The ends lost 6 bases at V and 7 bases at J; junction bases unmatched: 6. The CDR3 has 13 amino acids. Germline CDR1 and CDR2: SNHLY and FYNNEI. Whole-study results and caveats: Pseudoprogression seemingly bore no relation to changes in top peripheral T cell clonotypes.

Of note for this clone: Its antigen is undetermined.

The chain links TRBV2 to TRBJ2-5; 9 positions match TRBD2. The sample was PBMCs, taken from a glioma patient whose treatment included an IDH1 peptide vaccine. The TCR originated in a man aged 25-45 years with glioma. The CDR3 DNA sequence: TGTGCCAGCAGAGCGGGGGGAAAGGGGACCCAGTACTTC. As protein: CASRAGGKGTQYF.